This is a list of T cell receptor beta chains from one sample in a study of CD8+ T cells in alopecia areata. The table came from immunoSEQ multiplex PCR; TCRdb's copy has only in-frame clones and leaves some out. The sample yields approximately 190,000 clones, 58% seen once. The starting material was CD4+ T cells sorted from blood, obtained at week 24, from a patient treated with tofacitinib. These receptors all stem from a human donor with alopecia areata. CDR3s include the opening cysteine and the closing phenylalanine or tryptophan. Fields, in order: J gene, V gene, CDR3 protein.

J gene: TRBJ2-5; V gene: TRBV5-1; CDR3 protein: CASSLEPGGLETQYF
J gene: TRBJ1-2; V gene: TRBV13; CDR3 protein: CASSATGAGGVGYTF
J gene: TRBJ1-2; V gene: TRBV27; CDR3 protein: CASRPRGGSNYGYTF
J gene: TRBJ2-7; V gene: TRBV7-9; CDR3 protein: CASSNLLATLF
J gene: TRBJ2-2; V gene: TRBV28; CDR3 protein: CASSSYGQVNTGELFF
J gene: TRBJ1-2; V gene: TRBV5-1; CDR3 protein: CASSLAGTDFYGYTF
J gene: TRBJ2-2; V gene: TRBV7-2; CDR3 protein: CASSTGLANTGELFF
J gene: TRBJ1-2; V gene: TRBV7-9; CDR3 protein: CASSQRTGGYTF
J gene: TRBJ2-2; V gene: TRBV9; CDR3 protein: CASSRSKLAGDTGELFF
J gene: TRBJ1-2; V gene: TRBV4-3; CDR3 protein: CASSQEGHSNYGYTF
J gene: TRBJ2-5; V gene: TRBV30; CDR3 protein: CAWRLAGQETQYF
J gene: TRBJ2-5; V gene: TRBV29-1; CDR3 protein: CSASTSGGAGETQYF
J gene: TRBJ2-7; V gene: TRBV2; CDR3 protein: CASSRDLANPASYEQYF
J gene: TRBJ1-2; V gene: TRBV29-1; CDR3 protein: CSVAQGKRYGYTF
J gene: TRBJ1-1; V gene: TRBV5-6; CDR3 protein: CASSLVHVNTEAFF
J gene: TRBJ2-7; V gene: TRBV28; CDR3 protein: CASRDPYSYEQYF
J gene: TRBJ2-3; V gene: TRBV4-3; CDR3 protein: CASSLRPRTDTQYF
J gene: TRBJ2-5; V gene: TRBV5-1; CDR3 protein: CASSFAGTGQETQYF
J gene: TRBJ2-7; V gene: TRBV30; CDR3 protein: CAWQEAYEQYF
J gene: TRBJ2-1; V gene: TRBV28; CDR3 protein: CASSDTPGDRAGGKNNEQFF
J gene: TRBJ1-2; V gene: TRBV30; CDR3 protein: CACGGQGLGYTF
J gene: TRBJ2-5; V gene: TRBV7-2; CDR3 protein: CASRLSSSGRGQETQYF
J gene: TRBJ2-7; V gene: TRBV5-1; CDR3 protein: CASSLQGHEQYF
J gene: TRBJ2-3; V gene: TRBV5-4; CDR3 protein: CASSPPGARGTDTQYF
J gene: TRBJ2-1; V gene: TRBV2; CDR3 protein: CASSGQSEQFF
J gene: TRBJ1-2; V gene: TRBV25-1; CDR3 protein: CASSDPTGGGMGYTF
J gene: TRBJ2-3; V gene: TRBV30; CDR3 protein: CARGGREVFGDTQYF
J gene: TRBJ2-5; V gene: TRBV7-2; CDR3 protein: CASSSRRAGDRETQYF
J gene: TRBJ2-7; V gene: TRBV30; CDR3 protein: CAWSVVSRGGEQYF
J gene: TRBJ2-6; V gene: TRBV30; CDR3 protein: CAGNRGQSSGANVLTF
J gene: .; V gene: TRBV20-1; CDR3 protein: CSGTDGDEQYF
J gene: TRBJ1-5; V gene: TRBV2; CDR3 protein: CASRISGQPQHF
J gene: TRBJ2-2; V gene: TRBV6-5; CDR3 protein: CASSFTGGPGELFF
J gene: TRBJ2-7; V gene: TRBV4-3; CDR3 protein: CASSQRQGREQYF
J gene: TRBJ2-7; V gene: TRBV28; CDR3 protein: CASSFGTGREQYF
J gene: TRBJ2-5; V gene: TRBV5-1; CDR3 protein: CASSFTSGGAAETQYF
J gene: TRBJ2-3; V gene: TRBV9; CDR3 protein: CASNTGGGKDTQYF
J gene: TRBJ2-5; V gene: TRBV7-2; CDR3 protein: CASSSSIETQYF
J gene: TRBJ1-1; V gene: TRBV7-9; CDR3 protein: CASSLPGQGNTEAFF
J gene: TRBJ1-2; V gene: TRBV6-1; CDR3 protein: CASSDSPGRANYGYTF
J gene: TRBJ1-4; V gene: TRBV29-1; CDR3 protein: CSVEEPGQPRSIF
J gene: TRBJ2-7; V gene: TRBV5-1; CDR3 protein: CASTDTYEQYF
J gene: TRBJ2-5; V gene: TRBV5-1; CDR3 protein: CASSLAGVSEETQYF
J gene: TRBJ1-2; V gene: TRBV2; CDR3 protein: CASSSGGVGYTF
J gene: TRBJ2-7; V gene: TRBV29-1; CDR3 protein: CSVPGQGTHEQYF
J gene: TRBJ1-5; V gene: TRBV19; CDR3 protein: CASSTTGGFSNQPQHF
J gene: TRBJ2-2; V gene: TRBV30; CDR3 protein: CAWSVYGTGGELFF
J gene: TRBJ1-2; V gene: TRBV18; CDR3 protein: CASSPEGDSYGYTF
J gene: TRBJ2-5; V gene: TRBV7-9; CDR3 protein: CASSLYAKQETQYF
J gene: TRBJ2-3; V gene: TRBV28; CDR3 protein: CASSEINSGSWDTQYF
J gene: TRBJ1-2; V gene: TRBV11-1; CDR3 protein: CASSSAMGGYTF
J gene: TRBJ2-1; V gene: TRBV5-1; CDR3 protein: CASSLVGGGLDEQFF
J gene: TRBJ2-1; V gene: TRBV30; CDR3 protein: CAWSLTEGNEQFF
J gene: TRBJ1-2; V gene: TRBV5-4; CDR3 protein: CASSFPGQEGYGYTF